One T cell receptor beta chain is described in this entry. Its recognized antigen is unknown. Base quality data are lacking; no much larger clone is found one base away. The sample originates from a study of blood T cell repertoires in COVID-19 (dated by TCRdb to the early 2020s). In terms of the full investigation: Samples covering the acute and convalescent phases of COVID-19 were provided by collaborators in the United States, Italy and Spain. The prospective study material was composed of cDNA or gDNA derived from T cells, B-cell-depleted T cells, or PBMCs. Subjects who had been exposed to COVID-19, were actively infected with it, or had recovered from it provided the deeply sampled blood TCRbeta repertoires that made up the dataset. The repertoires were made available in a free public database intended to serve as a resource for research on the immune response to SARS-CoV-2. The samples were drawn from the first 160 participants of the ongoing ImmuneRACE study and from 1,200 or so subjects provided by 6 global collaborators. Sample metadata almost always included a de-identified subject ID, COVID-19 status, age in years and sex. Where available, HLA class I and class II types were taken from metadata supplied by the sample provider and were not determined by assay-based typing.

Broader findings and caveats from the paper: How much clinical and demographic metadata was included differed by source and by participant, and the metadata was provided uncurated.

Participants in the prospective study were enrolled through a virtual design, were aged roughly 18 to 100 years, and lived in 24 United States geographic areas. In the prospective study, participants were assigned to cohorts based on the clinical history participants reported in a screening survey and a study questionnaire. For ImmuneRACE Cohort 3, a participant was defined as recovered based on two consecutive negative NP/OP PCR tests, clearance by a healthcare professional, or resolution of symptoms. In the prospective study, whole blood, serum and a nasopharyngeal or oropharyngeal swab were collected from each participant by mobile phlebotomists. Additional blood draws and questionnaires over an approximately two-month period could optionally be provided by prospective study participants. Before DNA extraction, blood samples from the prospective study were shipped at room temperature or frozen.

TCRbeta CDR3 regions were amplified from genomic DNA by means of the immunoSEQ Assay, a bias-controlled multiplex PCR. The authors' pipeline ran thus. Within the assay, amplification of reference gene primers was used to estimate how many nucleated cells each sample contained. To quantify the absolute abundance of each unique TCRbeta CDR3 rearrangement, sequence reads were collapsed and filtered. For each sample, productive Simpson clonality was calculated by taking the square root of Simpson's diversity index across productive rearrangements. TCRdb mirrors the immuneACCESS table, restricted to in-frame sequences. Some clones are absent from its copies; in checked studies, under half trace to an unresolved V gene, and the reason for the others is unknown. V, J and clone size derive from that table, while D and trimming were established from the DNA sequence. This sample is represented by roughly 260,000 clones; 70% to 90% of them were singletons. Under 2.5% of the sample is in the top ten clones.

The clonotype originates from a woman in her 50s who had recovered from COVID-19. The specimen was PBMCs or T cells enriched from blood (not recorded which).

The CDR3 here reads CAISKGGGNTEAFF. The sequenced DNA is TGTGCCATCAGTAAGGGGGGGGGAAACACTGAAGCTTTCTTT. This chain joins TRBV10-3 to TRBJ1-1; a weak D assignment points to TRBD1 (6 bases agree). From cysteine to phenylalanine, the CDR3 is 14 amino acids long. CDR3 DNA is the only sequence kept; it has 42 bases, read in frame from the first base. Trimming at the junction amounts to 5 bases on V and 2 bases on J, and the germline ends lie 12 bases apart. From a lookup of the germline V gene, CDR1 and CDR2 are ENHRY and SYGVKD.